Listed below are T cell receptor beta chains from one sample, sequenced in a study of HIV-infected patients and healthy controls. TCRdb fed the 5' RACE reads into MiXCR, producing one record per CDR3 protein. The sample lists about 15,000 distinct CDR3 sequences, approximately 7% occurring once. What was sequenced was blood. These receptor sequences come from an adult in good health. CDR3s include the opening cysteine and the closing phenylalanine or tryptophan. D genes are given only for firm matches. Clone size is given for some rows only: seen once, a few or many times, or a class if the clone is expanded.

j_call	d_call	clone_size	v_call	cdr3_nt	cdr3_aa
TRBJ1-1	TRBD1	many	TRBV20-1	TGCAGTGGAGGGGGCATGAACACTGAAGCTTTCTTT	CSGGGMNTEAFF
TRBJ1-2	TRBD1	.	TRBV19	TGTGCCAGTAGATCGGACAGGTTAAACTATGGCTACACCTTC	CASRSDRLNYGYTF
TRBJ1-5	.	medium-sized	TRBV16	TGTGCCAGCAGCCAAAGGTCAGGCAATCAGCCCCAGCATTTT	CASSQRSGNQPQHF
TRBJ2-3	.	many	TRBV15	TGTGCCACCAGCAGAGGGCGGGGGCAAACAGATACGCAGTATTTT	CATSRGRGQTDTQYF
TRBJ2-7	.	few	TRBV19	TGTGCCAGTAGCCCGAGGACCGGAAACTCCTACGAGCAGTACTTC	CASSPRTGNSYEQYF
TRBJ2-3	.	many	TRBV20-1	TGCAGTGCTAGAGATATAAGGTCACCTAGCACAGATACGCAGTATTTT	CSARDIRSPSTDTQYF
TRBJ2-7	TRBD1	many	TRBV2	TGTGCCAGCAGCACACAGGGGGCTGCGGCCTACGAGCAGTACTTC	CASSTQGAAAYEQYF
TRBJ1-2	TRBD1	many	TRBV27	TGTGCCAGCAGGGAGGACAGGGGACGGAATGGCTACACCTTC	CASREDRGRNGYTF
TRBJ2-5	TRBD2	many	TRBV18	TGTGCCAGCTCACGAACCACGGGACTAGCGGGAGTCGAAGAGACCCAGTACTTC	CASSRTTGLAGVEETQYF
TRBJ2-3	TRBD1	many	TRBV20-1	TGCAGTGCTAGAGACGGGGACAGGGGCACAGATACGCAGTATTTT	CSARDGDRGTDTQYF
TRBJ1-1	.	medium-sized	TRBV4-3	TGCGCCAGCAGCCAAGTAGTTAACACTGAAGCTTTCTTT	CASSQVVNTEAFF
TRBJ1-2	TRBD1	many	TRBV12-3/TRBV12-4	TGTGCCAGCAGTTTAGGAGGGACAGGGCGTAGCTACACCTTC	CASSLGGTGRSYTF
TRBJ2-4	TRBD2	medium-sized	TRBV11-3	TGTGCCAGCAGCCGAACGGGGGGTACCAAAAACATTCAGTACTTC	CASSRTGGTKNIQYF
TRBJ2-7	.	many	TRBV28	TGTGCCAGCAGTTTACCGGATGCCTACGAGCAGTACTTC	CASSLPDAYEQYF
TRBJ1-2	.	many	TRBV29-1	TGCAGCGTTGTGAGACCCGAAAAGGACGATGGCTACACCTTC	CSVVRPEKDDGYTF
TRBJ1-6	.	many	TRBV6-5	TGTGCCAGCAGTTCGACGGGGTATAATTCACCCCTCCACTTT	CASSSTGYNSPLHF
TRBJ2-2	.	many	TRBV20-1	TGCAGTGCTAGAGATCCCGGGGCCCGCACCGGGGAGCTGTTTTTT	CSARDPGARTGELFF
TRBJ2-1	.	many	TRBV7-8	TGTGCCAGCAGCCACCCTAGGGCGGGGCGAATCAATGAGCAGTTCTTC	CASSHPRAGRINEQFF
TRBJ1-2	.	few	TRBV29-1	TGCAGCGTTGCCCTACCGGGGAAAGGCTACACCTTC	CSVALPGKGYTF
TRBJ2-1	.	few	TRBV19	TGTGCCAGTACCAATTCGGGCAATGAGCAGTTCTTC	CASTNSGNEQFF
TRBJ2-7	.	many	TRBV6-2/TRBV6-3	TGTGCCAGCAGTTCTCAACAGGGTTACGAGCAGTACTTC	CASSSQQGYEQYF
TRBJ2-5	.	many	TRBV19	TGTGCCAGTAGTATGTCCCGGGACAACCAAGAGACCCAGTACTTC	CASSMSRDNQETQYF
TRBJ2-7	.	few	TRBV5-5	TGTGCCAGCAGCGAAAGACCATGGGGACCCTACGAGCAGTACTTC	CASSERPWGPYEQYF
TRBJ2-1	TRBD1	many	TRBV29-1	TGCCGAGCCCAAGGGACAGCCGCCTACAATGAGCAGTTCTTC	CRAQGTAAYNEQFF